A selection of T cell receptor beta chains follows, all from one sample in a study of CD8+CD57+ T cells in acquired aplastic anemia. TCRdb analysed the reads with MiXCR anew, one entry per CDR3 protein. The data contain around 200,000 distinct CDR3 sequences, 63% of them singletons. Material: sorted CD4+, CD8+, or CD8+CD57+ T cells (not recorded which) from PBMCs. All receptors derive from a human donor with aplastic anemia. CDR3s include the opening cysteine and the closing phenylalanine or tryptophan. Each record gives: clone size, D gene, V gene, J gene, CDR3 protein, CDR3 DNA. D genes are given only for firm matches. Rows may omit the clone size; those that give it use once, few, many or a size class.

NA	NA	TRBV7-3	TRBJ1-6	CASSLGILSPLHF	TGTGCCAGCAGCTTAGGGATCCTTTCACCCCTCCACTTT
NA	TRBD1	TRBV7-9	TRBJ2-5	CASSSIPTGAETQYF	TGTGCCAGCAGCTCCATACCGACAGGGGCAGAGACCCAGTACTTC
NA	NA	TRBV15	TRBJ2-1	CATSRDYRSSYNEQFF	TGTGCCACCAGCAGAGATTACAGGAGCTCCTACAATGAGCAGTTCTTC
NA	NA	TRBV3-1	TRBJ2-5	CASSHGGPQETQYF	TGTGCCAGCAGCCATGGCGGGCCCCAAGAGACCCAGTACTTC
few	TRBD1	TRBV29-1	TRBJ2-6	CSVGQSSGANVLTF	TGCAGCGTGGGACAGAGCTCTGGGGCCAACGTCCTGACTTTC
once	NA	TRBV7-9	TRBJ2-3	CASSSGYNTDTQYF	TGTGCCAGCAGCTCGGGCTACAACACAGATACGCAGTATTTT
once	TRBD2	TRBV7-8	TRBJ2-3	CASSLNPGLTTDTQYF	TGTGCCAGCAGCTTGAACCCGGGACTAACCACAGATACGCAGTATTTT
NA	NA	TRBV20-1	TRBJ2-1	CSASGGPLSHNEQFF	TGCAGTGCCAGTGGGGGACCGTTGTCCCACAATGAGCAGTTCTTC
once	NA	TRBV7-9	TRBJ1-1	CASSLRNGMNTEAFF	TGTGCCAGCAGCTTGAGAAATGGCATGAACACTGAAGCTTTCTTT
NA	NA	TRBV25-1	TRBJ2-5	CASSGPRSPLLSRETQYF	TGTGCCAGCAGTGGCCCAAGGTCCCCATTGTTAAGTCGAGAGACCCAGTACTTC
few	NA	TRBV25-1	TRBJ2-2	CASSELTYPGELFF	TGTGCCAGCAGTGAATTGACCTACCCCGGGGAGCTGTTTTTT
NA	NA	TRBV29-1	TRBJ2-7	CSVEILGAGDEQYF	TGCAGCGTTGAAATCTTAGGGGCAGGGGACGAGCAGTACTTC
NA	NA	TRBV19	TRBJ2-3	CASRGQPADTQYF	TGTGCCAGTAGAGGACAACCCGCGGATACGCAGTATTTT
NA	TRBD2	TRBV6-2/TRBV6-3	TRBJ2-1	CASRPLAGAPNEQFF	TGTGCCAGCAGGCCTCTAGCGGGGGCCCCCAATGAGCAGTTCTTC
NA	TRBD1	TRBV2	TRBJ1-5	CASSRQGSSNQPQHF	TGTGCCAGCAGTAGACAGGGGTCAAGCAATCAGCCCCAGCATTTT
NA	NA	TRBV19	TRBJ1-1	CASRISGARTEAFF	TGTGCCAGTAGGATCTCAGGGGCTAGGACTGAAGCTTTCTTT
NA	NA	TRBV18	TRBJ2-7	CASSPGAESSYEQYF	TGTGCCAGCTCCCCGGGAGCGGAGAGCTCCTACGAGCAGTACTTC
NA	NA	TRBV20-1	TRBJ1-1	CSAPASENTEAFF	TGCAGTGCGCCCGCTTCAGAGAACACTGAAGCTTTCTTT
many	TRBD1	TRBV12-3/TRBV12-4	TRBJ1-2	CASSAGTVHGYTF	TGTGCCAGCAGTGCCGGGACAGTTCATGGCTACACCTTC
NA	NA	TRBV15	TRBJ2-6	CATSRPLGDPGANVLTF	TGTGCCACCAGCAGACCCTTGGGAGATCCTGGGGCCAACGTCCTGACTTTC
NA	NA	TRBV11-2	TRBJ2-5	CASSTRETQYF	TGTGCCAGCAGCACCCGGGAGACCCAGTACTTC
NA	TRBD1	TRBV2	TRBJ1-2	CASSERQGLGYTF	TGTGCCAGCAGTGAGCGACAGGGGTTAGGCTACACCTTC
few	NA	TRBV6-4	TRBJ2-1	CASSAGAVDEQFF	TGTGCCAGCAGTGCGGGGGCCGTGGATGAGCAGTTCTTC
once	NA	TRBV19	TRBJ1-6	CASSSYLGSLHF	TGTGCCAGTAGTTCCTATTTAGGATCCCTCCACTTT
many	TRBD1	TRBV9	TRBJ1-1	CASSVGTGGSEAFF	TGTGCCAGCAGCGTAGGGACAGGGGGCTCTGAAGCTTTCTTT
NA	TRBD2	TRBV24-1	TRBJ2-5	CATSDKRGPGETQYF	TGTGCCACCAGTGATAAGCGGGGCCCTGGAGAGACCCAGTACTTC
many	TRBD2	TRBV9	TRBJ2-1	CASSPRRETGTSEQFF	TGTGCCAGCAGCCCCCGTAGGGAAACCGGGACTAGTGAGCAGTTCTTC
many	NA	TRBV6-2/TRBV6-3	TRBJ2-1	CASSHASNNNEQFF	TGTGCCAGCAGTCACGCTAGTAACAACAATGAGCAGTTCTTC
NA	TRBD2	TRBV20-1	TRBJ2-7	CSARGIGTSPYEQYF	TGCAGTGCTAGAGGAATTGGGACTAGCCCCTACGAGCAGTACTTC
NA	TRBD2	TRBV7-8	TRBJ2-5	CASHPGGGETQYF	TGTGCCAGTCACCCGGGGGGTGGAGAGACCCAGTACTTC
NA	NA	TRBV5-6	TRBJ1-1	CASSFGVFEAFF	TGTGCCAGCAGCTTTGGGGTATTTGAAGCTTTCTTT
NA	NA	TRBV19	TRBJ2-3	CASSIGGSDTQYF	TGTGCCAGTAGTATAGGGGGGTCAGATACGCAGTATTTT
NA	TRBD1	TRBV9	TRBJ2-7	CASSVEGQGTYEQYF	TGTGCCAGCAGCGTAGAAGGACAGGGTACGTACGAGCAGTACTTC
once	TRBD1	TRBV29-1	TRBJ1-1	CSAMGQVNTEAFF	TGCAGCGCCATGGGACAGGTGAACACTGAAGCTTTCTTT
many	NA	TRBV7-9	TRBJ1-1	CASSSAEGRGTEAFF	TGTGCCAGCAGCTCAGCCGAAGGGAGGGGAACTGAAGCTTTCTTT
once	NA	TRBV20-1	TRBJ2-5	CSASGPRGGETQYF	TGCAGTGCTAGTGGCCCCAGGGGGGGAGAGACCCAGTACTTC
many	NA	TRBV6-1	TRBJ2-7	CASSEFGTADREQYF	TGTGCCAGCAGTGAATTTGGGACCGCCGATCGGGAGCAGTACTTC
many	NA	TRBV12-3/TRBV12-4	TRBJ2-7	CASSFGPGRAQYF	TGTGCCAGCAGTTTCGGACCAGGTAGGGCGCAGTACTTC
NA	TRBD1	TRBV6-5	TRBJ1-3	CASSPGGDGYTIYF	TGTGCCAGCAGTCCAGGGGGCGATGGCTACACCATATATTTT
many	TRBD1	TRBV7-9	TRBJ2-5	CASSSRQGVEETQYF	TGTGCCAGCAGCTCGCGGCAGGGGGTGGAAGAGACCCAGTACTTC
NA	NA	TRBV7-8	TRBJ2-7	CASSPQSTVPYEQYF	TGTGCCAGCAGCCCCCAATCGACAGTTCCATACGAGCAGTACTTC
NA	NA	TRBV2	TRBJ1-1	CASSVDSQGRMTEAFF	TGTGCCAGCAGCGTTGATTCCCAGGGAAGAATGACTGAAGCTTTCTTT
many	NA	TRBV6-6	TRBJ1-5	CASSSYSNQPQHF	TGTGCCAGCAGCTCCTATAGCAATCAGCCCCAGCATTTT
NA	NA	TRBV7-2	TRBJ2-1	CASSSGGQSNEQFF	TGTGCCAGCAGCTCCGGCGGCCAGAGCAATGAGCAGTTCTTC
NA	NA	TRBV12-3/TRBV12-4	TRBJ2-3	CATALGLAVDTQYF	TGTGCCACCGCATTAGGGCTAGCTGTAGATACGCAGTATTTT